This T cell receptor (beta chain) came from a study of blood T cell dynamics during melanoma immunotherapy. This clone was seen just once. Antigen specificity is unknown. Every bulk PBMC sample received the same 350 ng of DNA. Only in-frame clones appear in the TCRdb table, and some are missing; sequencing was by immunoSEQ multiplex PCR. This sample yields some 9,400 clones, of which around 86% are seen a single time; over 8.5% belongs to the top ten. Time point defined: pre-treatment baseline. The J segment lost 1 base and the V segment lost 6 bases, leaving 6 bases of the junction unmatched. Germline loops: CDR1 MNHNS, CDR2 SASEGT. The CDR3 is 15 residues long. Points from the study as a whole: Whether repertoire-driving clones were melanoma-specific could not be determined.

Sample: blood, taken from a patient treated with checkpoint blockade. The origin of this receptor is a human donor with melanoma. The chain uses TRBV6-1 and TRBJ2-1; 7 nucleotides line up with TRBD1. The CDR3 nucleotides read TGTGCCAGCAGGATATGGGGACAGTCCTACAATGAGCAGTTCTTC. It encodes CASRIWGQSYNEQFF.